These 10 T cell receptor beta chains were all obtained from the same sample, sequenced in a study of stem cell transplantation in POMP-related autoinflammatory disease. Sequencing was performed with immunoSEQ multiplex PCR; in TCRdb, only in-frame clones are kept and a portion is missing. This table holds some 30,000 clones, just over 85% found once. Sequenced material: CD4+ T cells from PBMCs, taken before stem cell transplantation. All receptors derive from a human donor with POMP-related autoinflammation and immune dysregulation (PRAID).

The chain carries TRBV11-3 and TRBJ1-1; no definite D call. The CDR3 runs to 12 residues. V shed 3 bases and J shed 10 bases, with 12 bases lying between them. The germline V gene has CDR1 SGHNT and CDR2 YENEEA. The CDR3 region has the DNA TGTGCCAGCAGCTTTCGACCCGCCTCAGCTTTCTTT. Translated: CASSFRPASAFF.

The chain recombines TRBV5-5 with TRBJ2-3, with D possibly matching TRBD2 (6 bases). Looked up from germline, CDR1 is SGHKS and CDR2 is YYEKEE (reference sequence). There are 16 residues in the CDR3. Trimming shortened V by 2 bases and J by 4 bases, and 17 bases separated the two germline ends. The CDR3 protein is CASSLNRDSLPDTQYF. CDR3 DNA sequence: TGTGCCAGCAGCTTAAACCGGGACTCTCTGCCAGATACGCAGTATTTT.

V gene TRBV2 combines with J gene TRBJ2-3, with D hard to call. The CDR3 has 13 amino acids. V was shortened by 7 bases and J by 2 bases, with 10 bases between the two germline ends. CDR1 SNHLY and CDR2 FYNNEI come from the germline V gene. For the CDR3, the DNA is TGTGCCAGCATGCCGGGTAACACAGATACGCAGTATTTT. This encodes CASMPGNTDTQYF. The whole variable domain, remainder taken from reference TRBV2 and TRBJ2-3, is EPEVTQTPSHQVTQMGQEVILRCVPISNHLYFYWYRQILGQKVEFLVSFYNNEISEKSEIFDDQFSVERPDGSNFTLKIRSTKLEDSAMYFCASMPGNTDTQYFGPGTRLTVL.

CDR3 bases: TGTGCCAGCAGCCGAGCCGGGGGACCCTACAATGAGCAGTTCTTC. Amino acids: CASSRAGGPYNEQFF. The chain employs TRBV7-3 and TRBJ2-1, with D tentatively TRBD2 (6 bases). The ends were cut back, 5 bases at V and 2 bases at J, with 13 bases in the middle. CDR3 length equals 15 residues. Germline-derived CDR1 and CDR2 are SGHTA and FQGTGA.

The V call is TRBV5-1, the J call TRBJ2-1, with 9 bases lining up with TRBD2. The trim removed 3 bases at V and 4 bases at J, leaving 8 bases unmatched. CDR1 is SGHRS, CDR2 YFSETQ, per germline. The CDR3 runs to 16 residues. CDR3 residues: CASSSGGGRVYNEQFF. The CDR3, as DNA: TGCGCCAGCAGCTCCGGGGGCGGGAGGGTTTACAATGAGCAGTTCTTC.

The chain employs TRBV2 and TRBJ2-1; 14 nucleotides agree with TRBD2. This CDR3 has 16 residues. With V trimmed by 7 bases and J by 8 bases, 10 bases remained unmatched. CDR1 is SNHLY and CDR2 is FYNNEI in the germline V gene. The CDR3 is CASNAPGLAGVYEQFF. CDR3 in DNA: TGTGCCAGCAATGCTCCGGGACTAGCGGGAGTATATGAGCAGTTCTTC.

The chain carries TRBV10-2 and TRBJ2-1; 15 bases match TRBD2. Germline V gives CDR1 WSHSY, CDR2 SAAADI. V shed 3 bases, J shed 6 bases, and the junction held 6 bases outside the gene matches. The CDR3 spans 17 residues. The CDR3 sequence: CASSDPGTSGRTNEQFF. The CDR3, as DNA: TGCGCCAGCAGTGATCCCGGGACTAGCGGGAGGACCAATGAGCAGTTCTTC.

This CDR3 reads CSGSQETQYF. For the CDR3, the DNA is TGCAGCGGCTCCCAGGAGACCCAGTACTTC. V gene TRBV29-1 combines with J gene TRBJ2-5; D is uncertain. In germline, CDR1 is SQVTM, CDR2 ANQGSEA. The CDR3 is 10 amino acids. V gave up 7 bases and J gave up 5 bases, with 8 bases separating them.

This chain uses TRBV7-3 with TRBJ2-7; D unclear. V was trimmed by 3 bases and J by 5 bases, leaving 11 bases between them. The V gene's germline CDR1 is SGHTA and CDR2 FQGTGA. The CDR3 contains 13 residues. Here the CDR3 reads CASSFPVSHEQYF. The CDR3 nucleotides are TGTGCCAGCAGCTTTCCTGTGAGCCACGAGCAGTACTTC.

This rearrangement joins TRBV7-9 to TRBJ2-5, with a tentative D call TRBD1 (5 bases). Trimming shortened V by 5 bases and J by 2 bases, and 15 bases separated the two germline ends. Germline V gene lookup returns CDR1 SEHNR and CDR2 FQNEAQ (reference sequence). This CDR3 comprises 15 residues. This chain's CDR3 is CASSLRQSPQETQYF. The CDR3 coding sequence is TGTGCCAGCAGCCTACGACAGAGCCCTCAAGAGACCCAGTACTTC.